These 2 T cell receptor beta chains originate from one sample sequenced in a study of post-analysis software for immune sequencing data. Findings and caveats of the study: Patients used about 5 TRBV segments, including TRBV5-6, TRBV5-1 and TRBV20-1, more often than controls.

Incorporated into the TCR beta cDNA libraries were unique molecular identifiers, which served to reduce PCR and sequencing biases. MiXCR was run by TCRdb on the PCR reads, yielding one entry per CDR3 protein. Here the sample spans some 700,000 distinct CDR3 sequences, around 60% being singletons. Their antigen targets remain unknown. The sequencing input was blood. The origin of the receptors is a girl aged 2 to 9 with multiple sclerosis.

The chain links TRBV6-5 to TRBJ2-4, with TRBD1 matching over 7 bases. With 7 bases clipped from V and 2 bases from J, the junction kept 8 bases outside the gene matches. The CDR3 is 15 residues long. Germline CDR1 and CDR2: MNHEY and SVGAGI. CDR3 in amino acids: CASTPQTGSKNIQYF. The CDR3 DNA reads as TGTGCCAGCACCCCTCAGACAGGGTCCAAAAACATTCAGTACTTC.

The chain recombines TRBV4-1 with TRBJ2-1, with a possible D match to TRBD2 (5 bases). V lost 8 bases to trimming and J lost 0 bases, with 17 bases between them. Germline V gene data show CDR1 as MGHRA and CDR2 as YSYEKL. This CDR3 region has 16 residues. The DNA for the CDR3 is TGCGCCAGCGTCGACCCGTTGGGGAGCTCCTACAATGAGCAGTTCTTC. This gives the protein CASVDPLGSSYNEQFF.